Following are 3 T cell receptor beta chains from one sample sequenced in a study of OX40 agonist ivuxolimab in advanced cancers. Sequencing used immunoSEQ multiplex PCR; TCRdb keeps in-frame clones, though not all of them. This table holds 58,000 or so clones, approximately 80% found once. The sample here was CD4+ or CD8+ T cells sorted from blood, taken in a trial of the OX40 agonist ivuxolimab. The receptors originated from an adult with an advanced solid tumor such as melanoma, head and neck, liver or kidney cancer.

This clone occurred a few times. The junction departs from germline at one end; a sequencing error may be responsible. The CDR3 spells CASSLVEQEDF. CDR3 nucleotide sequence: TGTGCCAGCAGCTTAGTCGAGCAGGAGGATTTT. The chain recombines TRBV7-9 with TRBJ1-3; no clear D gene. CDR3 length: 11 amino acids. Germline values: CDR1 SEHNR, CDR2 FQNEAQ (reference sequence).

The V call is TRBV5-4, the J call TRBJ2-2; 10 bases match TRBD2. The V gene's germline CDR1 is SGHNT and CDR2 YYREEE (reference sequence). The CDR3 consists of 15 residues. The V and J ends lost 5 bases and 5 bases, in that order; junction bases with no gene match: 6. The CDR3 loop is CASSSLAGVTGELFF. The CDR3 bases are TGTGCCAGCAGTTCGCTAGCGGGAGTAACCGGGGAGCTGTTTTTT.

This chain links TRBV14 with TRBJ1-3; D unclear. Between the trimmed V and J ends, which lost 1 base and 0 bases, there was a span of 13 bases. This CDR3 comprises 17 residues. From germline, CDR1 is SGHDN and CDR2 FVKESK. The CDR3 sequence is CASSQGGTAVSGNTIYF. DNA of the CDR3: TGTGCCAGCAGCCAAGGAGGCACAGCGGTCTCTGGAAACACCATATATTTT. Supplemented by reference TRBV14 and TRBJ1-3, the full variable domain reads EAGVTQFPSHSVIEKGQTVTLRCDPISGHDNLYWYRRVMGKEIKFLLHFVKESKQDESGMPNNRFLAERTGGTYSTLKVQPAELEDSGVYFCASSQGGTAVSGNTIYFGEGSWLTVV.